The sequence of this T cell receptor (beta chain) was determined in a study of early T cells in non-severe SARS-CoV-2 infection (dated by TCRdb to the early 2020s). As for the study more broadly: TCR sequencing used bulk RNA from unsorted whole blood, so alpha and beta chains could not be paired. Study-wide findings and limitations: Matching against VDJdb was skewed toward anti-spike CD8 responses, likely underestimated virus-specific expansions, and missed private and CD4 specificities.

The CDR3 contains 15 residues, cysteine and phenylalanine counted. Only the CDR3 portion is preserved as DNA: 45 bases, with reading frame beginning at the first base. CDR1 and CDR2 are read off the germline V gene as MNHEY and SVGEGT. Trimming takes 8 bases from V and 0 bases from J, and the germline ends sit 16 bases apart. About this clonotype: No antigen is known for it. The input lacks base qualities; no much larger clone sits a single base away.

The receptor library was made with 5' RACE. Sequencing was carried out with a NextSeq 500. Unique molecular identifiers were attached to individual cDNA molecules in the TCR library protocol so that sequencing error and PCR bias could be corrected. Sequencing covered both TCR alpha and beta chains, and within each sample the abundances of alpha and beta sequences were tightly co-correlated. Concerning the study's data processing: Decombinator V4 was used to annotate the V gene, J gene and CDR3 of the TCR sequences. TCRs were defined as expanded if a significant change between any two time points was detected under a Poisson model with p below 0.0001. TCR abundances were normalised to the total number of TCRs sequenced in each sample and reported as counts per million. TRAV1-2 paired with TRAJ12, TRAJ20 or TRAJ33 defined MAIT TCRs, while TRAV10 paired with TRAJ18 defined iNKT TCRs. A search of VDJdb, accessed on 1 November 2021, was run for TCRs annotated to CMV, EBV and SARS-CoV-2, with TCRs annotated for multiple antigens excluded. TCRdb redid the processing of the public reads, applying fastp at Q25 and MiXCR, and retained in-frame beta chains. One record per CDR3 amino acid sequence lists the most common genes and DNA. V and J calls and clone size were set by TCRdb, not the authors. In all, the sample holds roughly 63,000 distinct CDR3 sequences, and approximately 12% of those were seen once. About 1% of the sample is taken by the ten largest.

Set within a cohort of healthcare workers in London, UK, this nested case-control study involved weekly PCR testing of nasopharyngeal swabs along with blood sampling. Healthcare workers were recruited during the week of the UK lockdown, between 23 and 31 March 2020, and followed weekly for up to about 15 weeks. The sequenced sample was whole blood, obtained at baseline. The chain employs TRBV6-2 or TRBV6-3 and TRBJ1-1, with no confidently assigned D gene. The TCR comes from an adult who was a healthcare worker with PCR-confirmed SARS-CoV-2 infection or an uninfected control (not recorded which). The donor label of this sample is uncertain. This receptor has the CDR3 CASRKMGTMNTEAFF. The DNA sequence is TGTGCCAGCCGAAAGATGGGCACCATGAACACTGAAGCTTTCTTT.